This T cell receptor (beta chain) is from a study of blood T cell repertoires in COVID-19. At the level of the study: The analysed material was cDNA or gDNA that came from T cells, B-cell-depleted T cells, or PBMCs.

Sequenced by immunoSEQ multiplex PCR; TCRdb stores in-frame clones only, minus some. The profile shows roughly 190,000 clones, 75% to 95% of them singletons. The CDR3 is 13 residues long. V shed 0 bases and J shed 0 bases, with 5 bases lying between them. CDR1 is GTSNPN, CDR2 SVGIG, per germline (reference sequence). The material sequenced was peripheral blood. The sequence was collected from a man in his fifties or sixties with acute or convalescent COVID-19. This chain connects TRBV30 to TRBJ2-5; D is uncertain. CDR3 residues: CAWSVQHQETQYF. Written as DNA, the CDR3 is TGTGCCTGGAGTGTACAACACCAAGAGACCCAGTACTTC.